These T cell receptor beta chains were read from a single sample in a study of PD-1 blockade in classical Hodgkin lymphoma. Only in-frame clones appear in the TCRdb table, and some are missing; sequencing was by immunoSEQ multiplex PCR. The table lists approximately 13,000 clones, around 80% of them singletons. Sequenced here: peripheral blood mononuclear cells (PBMCs), sampled at baseline. These receptor sequences come from a human donor with classical Hodgkin lymphoma. Both conserved end residues are part of each CDR3. A D gene is named only where the DNA matches it firmly. Clone sizes are given selectively: once, few, many, or a class where the clone is expanded.

TRBJ1-5 14 . TRBD1 TRBV27 TGTGCCAGCAGGCGGACAGGAGGCATTCAGCCCCAGCATTTT CASRRTGGIQPQHF
TRBJ1-2 13 . TRBD1 TRBV10-3 TGTGCCATCAGTGGGGGACAGTTCTATGGCTACACCTTC CAISGGQFYGYTF
TRBJ1-1 14 . TRBD1 TRBV6-6 TGTGCCAGCAGAAGGGGACAGGGCGGCACTGAAGCTTTCTTT CASRRGQGGTEAFF
TRBJ1-2 13 . . TRBV7-3 TGTGCCAGCAGCCCGGCGGGGGTTTATGGCTACACCTTC CASSPAGVYGYTF
TRBJ1-6 15 once . TRBV7-2 TGTGCCAGCAGCCCATCGTCGTGGGGGGGGGCACCCCTCCACTTT CASSPSSWGGAPLHF
TRBJ1-1 19 . . TRBV19 TGTGCCAGTAGTATCAACGTCCTACTTCGAACAGGGATAAACACTGAAGCTTTCTTT CASSINVLLRTGINTEAFF
TRBJ2-3 13 . . TRBV13 TGTGCCAGCAGCTGGCGGCGAACAGATACGCAGTATTTT CASSWRRTDTQYF
TRBJ1-1 13 . . TRBV4-1 TGCGCCAGCAGCCAAGTTTTGAACACTGAAGCTTTCTTT CASSQVLNTEAFF
TRBJ1-4 12 . . TRBV10-3 TGTGCCATCAGTGAGTCAGTTGAAAAACTGTTTTTT CAISESVEKLFF
TRBJ1-1 14 . . TRBV7-6 TGTGCCAGCAGCCGGGACATCCTGAACACTGAAGCTTTCTTT CASSRDILNTEAFF
TRBJ2-7 13 . . TRBV28 TGTGCCAGCAGTTTAACAGGAGGAAGCGAGCAGTACTTC CASSLTGGSEQYF
TRBJ2-3 14 . TRBD1 TRBV7-3 TGTGCCAGCAGCGCGACAGGGGCGATCGGTACGCAGTATTTT CASSATGAIGTQYF
TRBJ2-5 18 . TRBD2 TRBV11-2 TGTGCCAGCAGCTCAGGACTAGCGGGGGCCTCGTACCAAGAGACCCAGTACTTC CASSSGLAGASYQETQYF
TRBJ1-2 14 . . TRBV7-9 TGTGCCAGCAGCTTCCGGGGATTCAACTATGGCTACACCTTC CASSFRGFNYGYTF
TRBJ2-7 14 . TRBD1 TRBV6-5 TGTGCCAGCAGGTACGACAGGGTAGCCTACGAGCAGTACTTC CASRYDRVAYEQYF
TRBJ2-3 17 . . TRBV4-3 TGCGCCAGCAGCCAAGATGGGGCAGGGCGTCGCACAGATACGCAGTATTTT CASSQDGAGRRTDTQYF
TRBJ1-1 17 . TRBD1 TRBV5-1 TGCGCCAGCAGCTTGGCCGGCAGGGGGCCTCCCAGCGCTGAAGCTTTCTTT CASSLAGRGPPSAEAFF
TRBJ2-3 14 . . TRBV19 TGTGCCAGTAGTGTCGCCCAGTCCACGGATACGCAGTATTTT CASSVAQSTDTQYF
TRBJ2-5 14 . . TRBV2 TGTGCCAGCAGTGTCGGGACCCACCAGATCACCCAGTACTTC CASSVGTHQITQYF
TRBJ1-3 17 . . TRBV5-8 TGTGCCAGCAGTGGTCAGTGGGGACTGGCCTCTGGAAACACCATATATTTT CASSGQWGLASGNTIYF
TRBJ2-2 12 . . TRBV30 TGTGCCTGGAGTGGGGTAACCGGGGAGCTGTTTTTT CAWSGVTGELFF
TRBJ1-6 14 . TRBD1 TRBV18 TGTGCCAGCTCGCAGGACAGGGTTAATTCACCCCTCCACTTT CASSQDRVNSPLHF
TRBJ2-5 16 . . TRBV19 TGTGCCAGTAGCGGTGGAGACAGCCGCAACCAAGAGACCCAGTACTTC CASSGGDSRNQETQYF
TRBJ1-1 15 . TRBD1 TRBV7-2 TGTGCCAGCAAAATCCAGGCCCAGGGGGGCACTGAAGCTTTCTTT CASKIQAQGGTEAFF
TRBJ1-2 14 . . TRBV7-2 TGTGCCAGCAGCTTAGGCTCAGGTCCCTATGGCTACACCTTC CASSLGSGPYGYTF
TRBJ2-1 17 . TRBD2 TRBV27 TGTGCCAGCAGTTTAGCTATTAGCGGGGGGGCTATAGATGAGCAGTTCTTC CASSLAISGGAIDEQFF
TRBJ2-7 12 once . TRBV10-3 TGTGCCATCAGTGAACAGGGATACGAGCAGTACTTC CAISEQGYEQYF
TRBJ2-7 13 . . TRBV7-2 TGTGCCAGCAGCTCCGGGACATCGTACGAGCAGTACTTC CASSSGTSYEQYF